These 15 T cell receptor beta chains originate from one sample sequenced in a study of blood T cell repertoires in COVID-19. Some clones are missing from TCRdb's copy, which holds only in-frame ones; the method was immunoSEQ multiplex PCR. The sample includes over 55,000 clones, about 82% of them seen just once. The sequencing sample was made of peripheral blood. These receptors were obtained from a human donor in a cohort sampled during active COVID-19.

This chain uses TRBV5-6 with TRBJ1-2; D uncertain. The ends were cut back, 1 base at V and 12 bases at J, with 16 bases in the middle. The CDR3 contains 13 residues. Germline CDR1 is SGHDT and CDR2 is YYEEEE. For the CDR3, the DNA is TGTGCCAGCAGCTTGTGGGCCTATATGGGTAACACCTTC. Translating it yields CASSLWAYMGNTF.

Comment on this clone: Mismatch with germline at one junction end may stem from a read error. This sequence joins TRBV6-2 or TRBV6-3 and TRBJ2-7, with TRBD2 identical over 12 bases. There are 17 residues in the CDR3. CDR1 MNHEY and CDR2 SVGEGT come from the germline V gene. The CDR3 sequence: CARSLLAGGQEAYEQYF. The CDR3 DNA is TGTGCCAGAAGTTTACTAGCGGGGGGCCAGGAGGCCTACGAGCAGTACTTC.

This clone was detected once. The CDR3 here is CAWSVGRVSNQPQHF. The CDR3 nucleotides are TGTGCCTGGAGTGTTGGCCGGGTTAGCAATCAGCCCCAGCATTTT. The V call is TRBV30, the J call TRBJ1-5; D is unclear. The germline CDR1 and CDR2 sequences are GTSNPN and SVGIG (reference sequence). This CDR3 has 15 amino acids. V gave up 0 bases and J gave up 0 bases, with 9 bases separating them.

The chain carries TRBV6-5 and TRBJ2-5; TRBD2 might be the D (6 bases). Germline-derived CDR1 and CDR2 are MNHEY and SVGAGI. This CDR3 comprises 14 residues. Trimming cost V 2 bases and J 2 bases, with 9 bases left between them. The CDR3 DNA reads as TGTGCCAGCAGTTACGCCGGAGGGCAAGAGACCCAGTACTTC. It translates to CASSYAGGQETQYF.

In its sample, this clone was seen a few times. The chain combines TRBV5-4 with TRBJ1-1; TRBD1 aligns across 7 bases. Germline CDR1 and CDR2: SGHNT and YYREEE (reference sequence). Trimming at V came to 0 bases and at J to 7 bases, leaving 3 bases not matched to a gene. CDR3 length equals 13 residues. The CDR3 nucleotides are TGTGCCAGCAGCTTGGAGGGGGCGGATGAAGCTTTCTTT. Amino acids: CASSLEGADEAFF.

This chain links TRBV4-1 with TRBJ1-6; D not resolved. V lost 0 bases to trimming and J lost 0 bases, with 15 bases between them. This CDR3 is 19 amino acids long. Germline CDR1 is MGHRA and CDR2 is YSYEKL. CDR3 sequence reads: CASSQDWASPSSYNSPLHF. The DNA of the CDR3 is TGCGCCAGCAGCCAAGATTGGGCCAGTCCGAGCTCCTATAATTCACCCCTCCACTTT.

This rearrangement joins TRBV4-1 to TRBJ1-3; D ambiguous. This CDR3 comprises 15 residues. From germline, CDR1 is MGHRA and CDR2 YSYEKL. Trimming cost V 5 bases and J 0 bases, with 11 bases left between them. As DNA, the CDR3 is TGCGCCAGCAGCTCGCAATCAGGCTCTGGAAACACCATATATTTT. Amino acids: CASSSQSGSGNTIYF.

The chain recombines TRBV19 with TRBJ1-5; 7 nucleotides agree with TRBD1. The CDR3 has 18 amino acids. The V and J ends lost 8 bases and 0 bases, in that order; junction bases with no gene match: 16. Germline-derived CDR1 and CDR2 are LNHDA and SQIVND (reference sequence). The CDR3 DNA follows: TGTGCCAGTGGGGCTGGGACAGCCGGTTATCATAGCAATCAGCCCCAGCATTTT. It encodes CASGAGTAGYHSNQPQHF.

This chain links TRBV7-6 with TRBJ2-7; D gene uncertain. CDR1 and CDR2 from the germline V gene are SGHVS and FNYEAQ. The CDR3 totals 13 residues. Trimming removed 2 bases at V and 2 bases at J, with 7 bases between. Here the CDR3 DNA reads TGTGCCAGCAGCTTATACGGTACCTACGAGCAGTACTTC. This codes for CASSLYGTYEQYF. The whole variable domain, filled in from reference TRBV7-6 and TRBJ2-7, reads GAGVSQSPRYKVTKRGQDVALRCDPISGHVSLYWYRQALGQGPEFLTYFNYEAQQDKSGLPNDRFSAERPEGSISTLTIQRTEQRDSAMYRCASSLYGTYEQYFGPGTRLTVT.

The chain links TRBV6-4 to TRBJ2-2; possible D gene TRBD1, 5 bases. Looked up from germline, CDR1 is MRHNA and CDR2 is SNTAGT. Trimming took off 7 bases at V and 2 bases at J, with 11 bases between the two ends. The CDR3 is 14 amino acids. CDR3 nucleotides: TGTGCCAGCAAGACAGATTACAACACCGGGGAGCTGTTTTTT. Translated: CASKTDYNTGELFF.

This clone was counted between two and nine times. The chain joins TRBV11-2 to TRBJ2-1, with D unclear. Deletions cut 1 base from V and 4 bases from J, with 17 bases between. This CDR3 has 17 residues. Germline-derived CDR1 and CDR2 are SGHAT and FQNNGV. In nucleotides, the CDR3 is TGTGCCAGCAGCTTAGGGCCGGAGAGGCTATATTACAATGAGCAGTTCTTC. Translation: CASSLGPERLYYNEQFF. The full variable domain, its missing parts supplied by reference TRBV11-2 and TRBJ2-1, is EAGVAQSPRYKIIEKRQSVAFWCNPISGHATLYWYQQILGQGPKLLIQFQNNGVVDDSQLPKDRFSAERLKGVDSTLKIQPAKLEDSAVYLCASSLGPERLYYNEQFFGPGTRLTVL.

There are a few counts of this clone. The V and J genes are TRBV30 and TRBJ1-5, with D possibly matching TRBD1 (5 bases). CDR3 length: 13 amino acids. In germline, CDR1 is GTSNPN, CDR2 SVGIG (reference sequence). With 4 bases removed from V and 7 bases from J, the gap between germline ends came to 14 bases. This CDR3 is CAWNDSPFQPQHF. The CDR3 bases are TGTGCCTGGAACGACAGCCCGTTCCAGCCCCAGCATTTT. Complete variable domain (other parts from reference TRBV30 and TRBJ1-5): SQTIHQWPATLVQPVGSPLSLECTVEGTSNPNLYWYRQAAGRGLQLLFYSVGIGQISSEVPQNLSASRPQDRQFILSSKKLLLSDSGFYLCAWNDSPFQPQHFGDGTRLSIL.

V usage is TRBV7-8 and J usage is TRBJ1-4; the D gene is possibly TRBD1 (5 bases). The CDR3 covers 16 residues. V was trimmed by 0 bases and J by 4 bases, leaving 12 bases between them. Germline V CDR1 and CDR2: SGHVS, FQNEAQ. The CDR3: CASSLAVAGLNEKLFF. CDR3 sequence (DNA): TGTGCCAGCAGCTTAGCCGTGGCAGGGCTTAATGAAAAACTGTTTTTT.

This clone was counted once. This chain uses TRBV19 with TRBJ2-5, with 8 bases fitting TRBD1. CDR3 size: 11 residues. V lost 10 bases and J lost 5; bases outside the gene matches: 3. Germline values: CDR1 LNHDA, CDR2 SQIVND (reference sequence). The CDR3 nucleotides are TGTGCCACCGGACAGGGTGAGACCCAGTACTTC. Protein product: CATGQGETQYF.

The V gene is TRBV7-8, the J gene TRBJ2-1; D gene unclear. The germline V gene has CDR1 SGHVS and CDR2 FQNEAQ. This CDR3 comprises 14 residues. V was cut by 0 bases and J by 3 bases, with 6 bases left in between. CDR3 in DNA: TGTGCCAGCAGCTTAGCGGGCAGCTACAATGAGCAGTTCTTC. This sequence encodes CASSLAGSYNEQFF. Variable domain in full (rest from reference TRBV7-8 and TRBJ2-1): GAGVSQSPRYKVAKRGQDVALRCDPISGHVSLFWYQQALGQGPEFLTYFQNEAQLDKSGLPSDRFFAERPEGSVSTLKIQRTQQEDSAVYLCASSLAGSYNEQFFGPGTRLTVL.